This passage covers 10 T cell receptor beta chains from one sample sequenced in a study of blood T cell repertoires in COVID-19. Measured with immunoSEQ multiplex PCR; TCRdb has only the in-frame clones, and not every one. The sample has 200,000 to 300,000 clones; around 89% are singletons. Sequenced: peripheral blood. All receptors come from a woman aged 40 to 50 with acute or convalescent COVID-19.

This chain connects TRBV2 to TRBJ1-5; D remains ambiguous. Trimming removed 3 bases from V and 0 bases from J, with 15 bases in between. The CDR3 extends over 17 amino acids. Per the germline V gene, CDR1 is SNHLY and CDR2 is FYNNEI. CDR3 in DNA: TGTGCCAGCAGTGATCCTTTCCGGGGATATAGCAATCAGCCCCAGCATTTT. Amino acids: CASSDPFRGYSNQPQHF.

J is TRBJ2-2 and V is TRBV4-1; 8 positions match TRBD1. The CDR3 has 18 amino acids. Trimming at V came to 1 base and at J to 7 bases, leaving 14 bases not matched to a gene. The germline V gene has CDR1 MGHRA and CDR2 YSYEKL. For the CDR3, the DNA is TGCGCCAGCAGCCAAGCACTCTACCGGACAGGGTCGAACGGGGAGCTGTTTTTT. Translation: CASSQALYRTGSNGELFF.

The genes are TRBV12-3 or TRBV12-4 and TRBJ1-1; D might be TRBD1 (6 bases). The CDR3 runs to 13 residues. V lost 3 bases and J lost 5, with 10 bases in between. CDR3: CASSLKGETEAFF. The DNA of the CDR3 is TGTGCCAGCAGTTTGAAGGGGGAGACTGAAGCTTTCTTT.

The chain employs TRBV15 and TRBJ1-2, with 7 positions matching TRBD1. CDR1 and CDR2 from the germline V gene are LNHNV and YYDKDF (reference sequence). With V trimmed by 7 bases and J by 6 bases, 8 bases remained unmatched. The CDR3 has 13 residues. The CDR3 bases are TGTGCCACCAACCCGGACAGGCCGGATGGCTACACCTTC. Translated, it gives CATNPDRPDGYTF. The complete variable domain, with remaining parts taken from reference TRBV15 and TRBJ1-2, reads DAMVIQNPRYQVTQFGKPVTLSCSQTLNHNVMYWYQQKSSQAPKLLFHYYDKDFNNEADTPDNFQSRRPNTSFCFLDIRSPGLGDTAMYLCATNPDRPDGYTFGSGTRLTVV.

The chain is built from TRBV5-1 and TRBJ1-6; 9 bases line up with TRBD1. Unmatched junction bases numbered 9, after V lost 2 bases and J lost 6 bases. The CDR3 runs 17 residues. Germline CDR1 reads SGHRS; CDR2 reads YFSETQ. CDR3: CASSFRAQGAGNSPLHF. The CDR3 nucleotides read TGCGCCAGCAGCTTTAGAGCACAGGGGGCAGGTAATTCACCCCTCCACTTT.

As regards this clone: This sample also contains other DNA sequences that code for the same CDR3. The chain joins TRBV29-1 to TRBJ2-3, with 9 bases aligning to TRBD1. The CDR3 length is 19 residues. V was clipped by 4 bases and J by 3 bases; unmatched bases: 20. The germline V gene has CDR1 SQVTM and CDR2 ANQGSEA. The CDR3 nucleotides are TGCAGCGTTGTTCGACTCATCTCCGGGACAGGGCTAAGTACAGATACGCAGTATTTT. This translates into CSVVRLISGTGLSTDTQYF.

This clone has a count of ten or more. This specimen includes other DNA sequences encoding the same CDR3. This CDR3 is CASRGRTGNTIYF. DNA of the CDR3: TGTGCCAGCAGAGGCAGGACTGGAAACACCATATATTTT. The gene calls are TRBV2 and TRBJ1-3; no firm D call. CDR1 and CDR2 from the germline V gene are SNHLY and FYNNEI. CDR3 size: 13 residues. With 6 bases removed from V and 2 bases from J, the gap between germline ends came to 8 bases.

The gene calls are TRBV7-3 and TRBJ2-3; TRBD2 aligns across 9 bases. The CDR3 has 17 residues. Germline V gene data show CDR1 as SGHTA and CDR2 as FQGTGA. V trimming: 3 bases; J trimming: 4 bases; junction bases outside the gene matches: 11. The CDR3 sequence: CASSLEGSGGEADTQYF. The CDR3 nucleotides are TGTGCCAGCAGCTTGGAAGGTAGCGGGGGTGAGGCAGATACGCAGTATTTT.

The chain employs TRBV28 and TRBJ1-2; D is possibly TRBD1 (6 bases). The germline V gene encodes CDR1 MDHEN and CDR2 SYDVKM. The CDR3 contains 18 residues. Trimming pared 6 bases from V and 4 bases from J, leaving 27 bases between. CDR3 region: CASRKGVGTPFSFYGYTF. The CDR3 DNA is TGTGCCAGCAGAAAAGGGGTGGGGACACCCTTTTCCTTCTATGGCTACACCTTC.

This chain joins TRBV2 and TRBJ2-1, with 7 bases fitting TRBD2. This CDR3 contains 15 residues. Trimming took 4 bases from V and 4 from J; bases not matched to a gene: 7. CDR1 SNHLY and CDR2 FYNNEI come from the germline V gene. The CDR3 sequence is CASSGSGVAYNEQFF. As DNA, the CDR3 is TGTGCCAGCAGTGGCAGCGGGGTTGCGTACAATGAGCAGTTCTTC. Full variable domain (rest looked up from reference TRBV2 and TRBJ2-1): EPEVTQTPSHQVTQMGQEVILRCVPISNHLYFYWYRQILGQKVEFLVSFYNNEISEKSEIFDDQFSVERPDGSNFTLKIRSTKLEDSAMYFCASSGSGVAYNEQFFGPGTRLTVL.